Sequencing of this T cell receptor (beta chain) was carried out in a study of OX40 agonist ivuxolimab in advanced cancers. About the study: Around 40% of patients had received prior checkpoint inhibitor therapy.

This clone was seen just once. CDR3 length: 13 residues. From germline, CDR1 is MDHEN and CDR2 SYDVKM. V lost 8 bases to trimming and J lost 0 bases; unmatched junction nucleotides: 1. Measured with immunoSEQ multiplex PCR; TCRdb has only the in-frame clones, and not every one. The sample has roughly 50,000 clones, approximately 86% seen once. The chain has TRBV28 and TRBJ1-1; 9 bases line up with TRBD1. The clonotype comes from an adult with an advanced solid tumor such as melanoma, head and neck, liver or kidney cancer. Source: CD4+ or CD8+ T cells sorted from blood, taken in a trial of the OX40 agonist ivuxolimab. CDR3 coding DNA: TGTGCCAGCGGGGACAGGGTGAACACTGAAGCTTTCTTT. It specifies CASGDRVNTEAFF.